The T cell receptor (beta chain) described here comes from a study of shared clonotypes between healthy human individuals. V dropped 3 bases and J dropped 4 bases, with 18 bases sitting between them. Per germline, CDR1 KGHSH and CDR2 LQKENI. The CDR3 totals 17 residues. Repertoires were generated with immunoSEQ multiplex PCR, while TCRdb's copy carries only in-frame clones and drops some. The sample yields some 2.3 million clones, approximately 95% seen once. V usage is TRBV18 and J usage is TRBJ2-2; possibly TRBD2 for D (6 bases). Sequencing used naive CD4+ T cells from PBMCs. Subset of the sample: CD45RA+ positively selected. The receptor was derived from a man aged 18 to 35 in good health. Some clones in this sample may be carry-over from other donors' samples. The CDR3 loop reads CASSPRRGPRGTGELFF. The CDR3 DNA reads as TGTGCCAGCTCACCGAGGAGGGGACCTCGAGGCACCGGGGAGCTGTTTTTT. Filled out from reference TRBV18 and TRBJ2-2, the complete variable domain reads NAGVMQNPRHLVRRRGQEARLRCSPMKGHSHVYWYRQLPEEGLKFMVYLQKENIIDESGMPKERFSAEFPKEGPSILRIQQVVRGDSAAYFCASSPRRGPRGTGELFFGEGSRLTVL.